A selection of T cell receptor beta chains follows, all from one sample in a study of blood T cell repertoires in COVID-19. Measured with immunoSEQ multiplex PCR; TCRdb has only the in-frame clones, and not every one. The data hold 250,000 to 350,000 clones, with around 90% observed a single time. The specimen sequenced was PBMCs or T cells enriched from blood (not recorded which). The receptor source for this set is a woman younger than 35 who had recovered from COVID-19. Both conserved end residues are part of each CDR3. D genes are given only for firm matches. Clone size appears in some rows only: once, few, many, or a class for an expanded clone.

V,size,length,J,D,CDR3,DNA
TRBV6-5,.,13,TRBJ2-3,.,CASSPGLPDTQYF,TGTGCCAGCAGCCCGGGACTTCCAGATACGCAGTATTTT
TRBV28,.,16,TRBJ1-1,.,CASSGLGEGVNTEAFF,TGTGCCAGCAGTGGTCTTGGGGAGGGGGTGAACACTGAAGCTTTCTTT
TRBV5-1,.,15,TRBJ2-1,.,CASSLGRVSYNEQFF,TGCGCCAGCAGCTTGGGCAGGGTTTCGTACAATGAGCAGTTCTTC
TRBV19,.,13,TRBJ1-5,.,CASKLGGDQPQHF,TGTGCCAGTAAGTTAGGAGGGGATCAGCCCCAGCATTTT
TRBV4-2,.,18,TRBJ1-1,.,CASSQDTSFRDGGLEAFF,TGTGCCAGCAGCCAAGATACATCTTTCCGGGACGGGGGGCTGGAAGCTTTCTTT
TRBV7-2,.,15,TRBJ1-2,.,CASSLVQETNYGYTF,TGTGCCAGCAGCTTAGTACAGGAGACTAACTATGGCTACACCTTC
TRBV5-1,.,14,TRBJ1-3,.,CASRVWGAGNTIYF,TGCGCCAGCAGAGTTTGGGGGGCTGGAAACACCATATATTTT
TRBV4-1,.,16,TRBJ2-1,TRBD2,CASSQPTSGRRNEQFF,TGCGCCAGCAGCCAGCCCACTAGCGGGAGGCGGAATGAGCAGTTCTTC
TRBV5-4,.,14,TRBJ1-2,TRBD1,CASSSGQGLRGYTF,TGTGCCAGCAGCTCGGGACAGGGGCTCCGGGGCTACACCTTC
TRBV3-1/TRBV3-2,.,14,TRBJ1-4,.,CASSQDGLRGKLFF,TGTGCCAGCAGCCAAGATGGGTTAAGAGGAAAACTGTTTTTT
TRBV24-1,.,16,TRBJ2-5,TRBD1,CATSDRTRGRQETQYF,TGTGCCACCAGTGATAGAACAAGGGGGCGGCAAGAGACCCAGTACTTC
TRBV24-1,.,16,TRBJ2-3,TRBD2,CATSDLHGRGTDTQYF,TGTGCCACCAGTGATTTGCACGGGAGGGGCACAGATACGCAGTATTTT
TRBV9,once,17,TRBJ2-1,TRBD2,CASSETATSGGRNEQFF,TGTGCCAGCAGCGAGACCGCGACTAGCGGGGGGAGGAATGAGCAGTTCTTC
TRBV19,.,13,TRBJ1-2,.,CASSPSGVDGYTF,TGTGCCAGTAGCCCCTCAGGGGTCGATGGCTACACCTTC
TRBV5-1,.,15,TRBJ2-1,TRBD1,CASSLTGGSYNEQFF,TGCGCCAGCAGCTTGACAGGGGGCTCCTACAATGAGCAGTTCTTC
TRBV30,.,13,TRBJ2-7,TRBD2,CAWSGGSSYEQYF,TGTGCCTGGAGCGGGGGGAGCTCCTACGAGCAGTACTTC
TRBV19,.,15,TRBJ2-1,TRBD2,CASSIGTSVYNEQFF,TGTGCCAGTAGTATAGGGACTAGCGTATACAATGAGCAGTTCTTC
TRBV7-2,.,15,TRBJ2-1,TRBD2,CASRDGLAGAHEQFF,TGTGCCAGCAGGGATGGACTAGCGGGAGCACATGAGCAGTTCTTC
TRBV5-6,.,16,TRBJ1-4,TRBD1,CASSLGQGAQGEKLFF,TGTGCCAGCAGTCTCGGTCAGGGGGCGCAGGGTGAAAAACTGTTTTTT
TRBV7-2,once,15,TRBJ2-5,TRBD1,CASTLDRGPGETQYF,TGTGCCAGCACCCTGGACAGGGGGCCTGGTGAGACCCAGTACTTC